The 7 T cell receptor beta chains below come from one sample, sequenced in a study of shared clonotypes between healthy human individuals. The method was immunoSEQ multiplex PCR; TCRdb's version includes in-frame clones alone and lacks a portion of them. This table holds about 470,000 clones, around 79% found once. Sequencing used PBMCs. Receptor source: a middle-aged woman in good health. Some clones in this sample may be carry-over from other donors' samples.

This chain uses TRBV27 with TRBJ2-1; 7 nucleotides align to TRBD2. CDR1 is MNHEY and CDR2 is SMNVEV in the germline V gene (reference sequence). After removal of 0 bases from V and 0 bases from J, the junction contained 17 bases not matched to a gene. This CDR3 spans 21 amino acids. The CDR3 DNA is TGTGCCAGCAGTTTATCGCCTAGCGGACACCCGTCACTTAGCTCCTACAATGAGCAGTTCTTC. Translated, it gives CASSLSPSGHPSLSSYNEQFF.

This clone was recorded a few times. J is TRBJ1-2 and V is TRBV10-3, with D unresolved. CDR3 size: 14 residues. CDR1 and CDR2 (germline): ENHRY, SYGVKD. The germline V and J ends were trimmed by 0 bases and 5 bases, with 10 bases remaining between them. CDR3 loop: CAISESRFGYGYTF. The CDR3 coding sequence is TGTGCCATCAGTGAGTCAAGATTCGGGTATGGCTACACCTTC.

This clone came up a few times. The chain links TRBV30 to TRBJ2-4, with D perhaps being TRBD1 or TRBD2 (6 bases each). The CDR3 has 13 amino acids. Germline V gene sequence: CDR1 GTSNPN, CDR2 SVGIG (reference sequence). V was shortened by 8 bases and J by 3 bases, with 14 bases between the two germline ends. The CDR3 loop is CALEGVGKNIQYF. CDR3 in DNA: TGTGCCCTGGAGGGGGTGGGCAAAAACATTCAGTACTTC.

There are a few counts of this clone. Sequence at one end of the junction differs from germline and may be a read error. The chain uses TRBV9 and TRBJ2-2; 8 nucleotides match TRBD1. The V gene's germline CDR1 is SGDLS and CDR2 YYNGEE. The CDR3 is 15 residues long. CDR3 sequence: CASSVGQGNAGELFF. Here the CDR3 DNA reads TGTGCCAGCAGCGTAGGACAGGGGAACGCCGGGGAGCTGTTTTTT.

The CDR3 region is CASSRQGADGNYGYTF. CDR3 in DNA: TGTGCCAGCAGCCGACAGGGGGCCGATGGTAACTATGGCTACACCTTC. The chain has TRBV6-6 and TRBJ1-2; 10 bases are a match to TRBD1. CDR1 is MNHNY, CDR2 SVGAGI, per germline (reference sequence). The CDR3 spans 16 residues. V lost 6 bases to trimming and J lost 1 base; unmatched junction nucleotides: 8.

The gene calls are TRBV10-2 and TRBJ1-5; the D is unclear. Germline V CDR1 and CDR2: WSHSY, SAAADI. The V and J ends lost 10 bases and 0 bases respectively, with 7 bases between them. The CDR3 has 12 residues. Written as DNA, the CDR3 is TGCGCCACCGCCTATAGCAATCAGCCCCAGCATTTT. Its translation: CATAYSNQPQHF.

This chain uses TRBV18 with TRBJ2-5; perhaps D is TRBD1 or TRBD2 (5 bases each). In germline, CDR1 is KGHSH, CDR2 LQKENI. This CDR3 comprises 13 residues. Between the trimmed V and J ends, which lost 3 bases and 2 bases, there was a span of 7 bases. The CDR3 DNA reads as TGTGCCAGCTCACCTTGGGGGCAAGAGACCCAGTACTTC. This sequence encodes CASSPWGQETQYF.